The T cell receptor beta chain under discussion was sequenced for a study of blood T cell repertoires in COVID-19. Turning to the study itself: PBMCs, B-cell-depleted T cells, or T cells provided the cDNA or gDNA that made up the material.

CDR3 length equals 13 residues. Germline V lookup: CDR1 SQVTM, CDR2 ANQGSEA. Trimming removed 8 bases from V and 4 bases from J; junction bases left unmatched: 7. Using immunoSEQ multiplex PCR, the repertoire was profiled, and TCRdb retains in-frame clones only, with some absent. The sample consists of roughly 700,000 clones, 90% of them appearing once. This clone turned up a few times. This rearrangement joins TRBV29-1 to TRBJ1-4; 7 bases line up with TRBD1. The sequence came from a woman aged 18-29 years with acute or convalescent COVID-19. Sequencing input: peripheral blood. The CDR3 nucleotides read TGCAGCACCGGGACAGACCGTAATGAAAAACTGTTTTTT. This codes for CSTGTDRNEKLFF.